These T cell receptor beta chains were read from a single sample in a study of PD-1 blockade in mismatch repair-deficient tumors. Measured with immunoSEQ multiplex PCR; TCRdb has only the in-frame clones, and not every one. The top ten clones hold 3% to 4% of a sample with over 30,000 clones, around 80% of them seen once. Specimen: PBMCs, collected around 6 weeks after starting pembrolizumab. The receptors come from an adult with mismatch repair-deficient cancer. Each CDR3 is given with its conserved first and last residue. Each record gives: CDR3 length, J gene, clone size, V gene, CDR3 protein. Where a row states a size, it is once, few, many or the class of an expanded clone; other rows omit it.

cdr3_length: 14
j_call: TRBJ1-6
clone_size: NA
v_call: TRBV27
cdr3_aa: CASSLSAGHSPLHF

cdr3_length: 15
j_call: TRBJ2-2
clone_size: NA
v_call: TRBV5-1
cdr3_aa: CASSLVGPNTGELFF

cdr3_length: 16
j_call: TRBJ1-5
clone_size: NA
v_call: TRBV19
cdr3_aa: CASSIDHRQPNQPQHF

cdr3_length: 15
j_call: TRBJ1-4
clone_size: NA
v_call: TRBV30
cdr3_aa: CAWSLNRLTNEKLFF

cdr3_length: 15
j_call: TRBJ2-7
clone_size: NA
v_call: TRBV7-4
cdr3_aa: CASSLESSGRYEQYF

cdr3_length: 12
j_call: TRBJ2-7
clone_size: NA
v_call: TRBV5-1
cdr3_aa: CASSGATYEQYF

cdr3_length: 11
j_call: TRBJ2-1
clone_size: NA
v_call: TRBV28
cdr3_aa: CASAGNNEQFF

cdr3_length: 16
j_call: TRBJ2-3
clone_size: once
v_call: TRBV13
cdr3_aa: CASSSTSGRRTDTQYF

cdr3_length: 11
j_call: TRBJ1-1
clone_size: NA
v_call: TRBV29-1
cdr3_aa: CSVRGQGRAFF

cdr3_length: 14
j_call: TRBJ2-7
clone_size: few
v_call: TRBV5-1
cdr3_aa: CASSPGGGSYEQYF

cdr3_length: 18
j_call: TRBJ2-2
clone_size: NA
v_call: TRBV28
cdr3_aa: CASSPLRSLAGSTGELFF

cdr3_length: 14
j_call: TRBJ2-1
clone_size: NA
v_call: TRBV5-4
cdr3_aa: CASSPSSGYNEQFF

cdr3_length: 14
j_call: TRBJ2-6
clone_size: NA
v_call: TRBV7-6
cdr3_aa: CASSFSSGANVLTF

cdr3_length: 14
j_call: TRBJ2-1
clone_size: NA
v_call: TRBV29-1
cdr3_aa: CSVSSGGSYNEQFF

cdr3_length: 17
j_call: TRBJ2-7
clone_size: NA
v_call: TRBV11-2
cdr3_aa: CASSAPARGRNAYEQYF

cdr3_length: 16
j_call: TRBJ2-7
clone_size: NA
v_call: TRBV5-1
cdr3_aa: CASSAITGPYSYEQYF

cdr3_length: 16
j_call: TRBJ2-1
clone_size: NA
v_call: TRBV19
cdr3_aa: CASSPGTSGTYNEQFF

cdr3_length: 13
j_call: TRBJ2-7
clone_size: once
v_call: TRBV19
cdr3_aa: CASSMGVSYEQYF

cdr3_length: 14
j_call: TRBJ2-5
clone_size: NA
v_call: TRBV4-2
cdr3_aa: CASSQGIGGETQYF

cdr3_length: 16
j_call: TRBJ1-4
clone_size: NA
v_call: TRBV27
cdr3_aa: CASSLNWNSGNEKLFF

cdr3_length: 15
j_call: TRBJ1-4
clone_size: NA
v_call: TRBV19
cdr3_aa: CASSIDLEPYEKLFF

cdr3_length: 16
j_call: TRBJ1-5
clone_size: NA
v_call: TRBV18
cdr3_aa: CASSPGTGGQGQPQHF

cdr3_length: 15
j_call: TRBJ2-1
clone_size: few
v_call: TRBV7-3
cdr3_aa: CASSSTSGAYNEQFF

cdr3_length: 14
j_call: TRBJ1-3
clone_size: NA
v_call: TRBV30
cdr3_aa: CAWGQLFSGNTIYF

cdr3_length: 15
j_call: TRBJ2-1
clone_size: once
v_call: TRBV18
cdr3_aa: CASSPTSGRGNEQFF

cdr3_length: 15
j_call: TRBJ2-1
clone_size: NA
v_call: TRBV6-1
cdr3_aa: CASRPDIQGRDEQFF

cdr3_length: 19
j_call: TRBJ2-1
clone_size: once
v_call: TRBV18
cdr3_aa: CASSPRGGRVLSSYNEQFF

cdr3_length: 15
j_call: TRBJ2-7
clone_size: few
v_call: TRBV28
cdr3_aa: CASSPRGPSLGEQYF

cdr3_length: 14
j_call: TRBJ2-7
clone_size: NA
v_call: TRBV5-1
cdr3_aa: CASSLGGPAYEQYF

cdr3_length: 16
j_call: TRBJ1-3
clone_size: NA
v_call: TRBV28
cdr3_aa: CASSETRQGSGNTIYF

cdr3_length: 14
j_call: TRBJ1-5
clone_size: NA
v_call: TRBV7-6
cdr3_aa: CASSLGPNNQPQHF

cdr3_length: 16
j_call: TRBJ2-7
clone_size: few
v_call: TRBV27
cdr3_aa: CASSSRGGRALYEQYF

cdr3_length: 18
j_call: TRBJ2-1
clone_size: NA
v_call: TRBV27
cdr3_aa: CASSPQGRAGDSYNEQFF

cdr3_length: 15
j_call: TRBJ1-1
clone_size: NA
v_call: TRBV28
cdr3_aa: CASPPLAGASTEAFF

cdr3_length: 15
j_call: TRBJ2-7
clone_size: NA
v_call: TRBV2
cdr3_aa: CASKIGGRFPYEQYF